These 18 T cell receptor beta chains were sequenced from one sample in a study of cytomegalovirus exposure and HLA in healthy donors. The method was immunoSEQ multiplex PCR; TCRdb's version includes in-frame clones alone and lacks a portion of them. The table records 200,000 to 250,000 clones, over 70% of them present only once. Material for sequencing was PBMCs. These TCRs come from a woman aged 25 to 39 in good health and CMV-seropositive.

This chain connects TRBV4-2 to TRBJ1-1; 8 nucleotides align to TRBD1. The CDR3 has 14 amino acids. Germline V gene data show CDR1 as LGHNA and CDR2 as YNFKEQ. V lost 4 bases and J lost 3; bases outside the gene matches: 4. CDR3 DNA: TGTGCCAGCAGCCGCCAGGGGGCAGACACTGAAGCTTTCTTT. Translation gives CASSRQGADTEAFF.

The chain has TRBV20-1 and TRBJ2-5; no definite D call. This CDR3 has 11 amino acids. Germline values: CDR1 DFQATT, CDR2 SNEGSKA (reference sequence). The CDR3 sequence is CSAKIPETQYF. The CDR3 DNA sequence: TGCAGCGCAAAAATCCCAGAGACCCAGTACTTC.

V and J are TRBV4-1 and TRBJ2-3, with 7 bases aligning to TRBD2. The junction had 17 bases not matched to a gene; V was cut back by 0 bases and J by 8 bases. Germline V lookup: CDR1 MGHRA, CDR2 YSYEKL. The CDR3 sequence is 18 residues long. The CDR3 DNA is TGCGCCAGCAGCCAAGATCGAGGCCAGCGGGAAGAGGCGCGTACGCAGTATTTT. Encoded protein: CASSQDRGQREEARTQYF.

The CDR3 here is CASSLVVARGNEQFF. The CDR3 region has the DNA TGTGCCAGCAGTTTAGTCGTGGCTCGAGGTAATGAGCAGTTCTTC. The genes are TRBV27 and TRBJ2-1, with D unresolved. There are 15 residues in the CDR3. Trimming removed 2 bases at V and 7 bases at J, with 15 bases between. Germline V gene lookup returns CDR1 MNHEY and CDR2 SMNVEV (reference sequence).

This chain joins TRBV14 and TRBJ2-3; a possible D gene is TRBD2 (5 bases). The ends were cut back, 0 bases at V and 3 bases at J, with 13 bases in the middle. CDR3 length equals 16 residues. Germline CDR1 SGHDN, CDR2 FVKESK. Here the CDR3 DNA reads TGTGCCAGCAGCCAAGATAGAGTAAGCGGAACAGATACGCAGTATTTT. Translation gives CASSQDRVSGTDTQYF.

V and J are TRBV30 and TRBJ2-1; D is perhaps TRBD1 (6 bases). This CDR3 region has 13 residues. The V end lost 5 bases, the J end lost 4 bases, and 12 bases lay between the germline ends. The germline gives CDR1 GTSNPN, CDR2 SVGIG (reference sequence). As DNA, the CDR3 is TGTGCCTGGTACCGGGACAAGTACAATGAGCAGTTCTTC. The encoded protein is CAWYRDKYNEQFF.

The CDR3 sequence is CASTAREGQETQYF. The CDR3 DNA reads TGTGCCAGCACGGCGCGGGAGGGGCAAGAGACCCAGTACTTC. This chain connects TRBV13 to TRBJ2-5, with 9 bases fitting TRBD2. The trim removed 7 bases at V and 2 bases at J, leaving 5 bases unmatched. This CDR3 has 14 residues. The germline V gene has CDR1 PRHDT and CDR2 FYEKMQ (reference sequence).

The chain is built from TRBV7-3 and TRBJ2-2; TRBD2 might be the D (5 bases). This CDR3 comprises 14 residues. V was cut by 4 bases and J by 1 base, with 7 bases left in between. CDR1 SGHTA and CDR2 FQGTGA come from the germline V gene. The chain's CDR3 is CASSSDWNTGELFF. DNA for the CDR3: TGTGCCAGCAGCTCGGACTGGAACACCGGGGAGCTGTTTTTT.

This chain uses TRBV28 with TRBJ2-7, with D possibly being TRBD1 (6 bases). Germline CDR1 reads MDHEN; CDR2 reads SYDVKM. V was cut by 5 bases and J by 2 bases, with 13 bases left in between. CDR3 length equals 14 residues. The CDR3 DNA follows: TGTGCCAGCAGTCTGCGGACAGTGACCTACGAGCAGTACTTC. This encodes CASSLRTVTYEQYF.

This chain joins TRBV30 and TRBJ2-5; 8 positions agree with TRBD1. This CDR3 comprises 15 residues. V was clipped by 0 bases and J by 5 bases; unmatched bases: 8. Germline V gives CDR1 GTSNPN, CDR2 SVGIG (reference sequence). This CDR3 reads CAWSVVRGLSETQYF. The DNA for the CDR3 is TGTGCCTGGAGTGTAGTCAGGGGGCTTTCGGAGACCCAGTACTTC.

There are a few counts of this clone. This chain links TRBV27 with TRBJ2-7, with D possibly matching TRBD1 (6 bases). V shed 7 bases and J shed 3 bases, with 7 bases lying between them. Germline CDR1 MNHEY, CDR2 SMNVEV (reference sequence). This CDR3 comprises 11 residues. Here the CDR3 reads CASTRGYEQYF. The CDR3 DNA reads TGTGCCAGCACCAGGGGCTACGAGCAGTACTTC.

This clone has only one observation. In DNA, the CDR3 is TGTGCCAGCAGCCGTGACGGGACTAGCGGGAGAATGGGTCAGTTCTTC. Protein sequence: CASSRDGTSGRMGQFF. The rearrangement links TRBV7-3 to TRBJ2-1; 14 bases map to TRBD2. The CDR3 consists of 16 residues. Germline V gives CDR1 SGHTA, CDR2 FQGTGA. Germline trimming cut 5 bases from V and 13 bases from J; bases unmatched to any gene: 13.

V and J are TRBV27 and TRBJ2-7; TRBD1 matches 10 bases. The CDR3 covers 15 residues. J gave up 3 bases and V 6 bases, and 8 bases lay outside the gene matches. CDR1 is MNHEY and CDR2 is SMNVEV in the germline V gene (reference sequence). The CDR3 loop is CASSTGQGILYEQYF. CDR3 nucleotides: TGTGCCAGCAGCACGGGACAGGGGATACTCTACGAGCAGTACTTC.

This clone was counted between two and nine times. The V call is TRBV4-1, the J call TRBJ1-2; tentative D call: TRBD1 (5 bases). The CDR3 length is 14 residues. Trimming took 3 bases from V and 2 from J, leaving 10 bases between them. Germline V gene lookup returns CDR1 MGHRA and CDR2 YSYEKL. In DNA, the CDR3 is TGCGCCAGCAGCCAGGGGGTAGCAAACTATGGCTACACCTTC. Residues: CASSQGVANYGYTF.

The gene calls are TRBV5-6 and TRBJ2-7; D unclear. The CDR3 covers 11 residues. Looked up from germline, CDR1 is SGHDT and CDR2 is YYEEEE. V was cut by 0 bases and J by 6 bases, with 4 bases left in between. The CDR3 nucleotides read TGTGCCAGCAGCTTGGTGAGCGAGCAGTACTTC. Protein: CASSLVSEQYF.

The chain has TRBV9 and TRBJ2-7; 9 positions match TRBD1. CDR3 size: 18 residues. The germline gives CDR1 SGDLS, CDR2 YYNGEE. V gave up 3 bases and J gave up 5 bases; unmatched junction bases: 18. CDR3 sequence (DNA): TGTGCCAGCAGCGGAGCCCGCGGTTCCGGGACAGGGTCCCACGAGCAGTACTTC. Translation: CASSGARGSGTGSHEQYF.

This clone was seen a few times. The V and J genes are TRBV29-1 and TRBJ1-2, with a possible D match to TRBD1 (5 bases). The V and J ends lost 3 bases and 0 bases respectively, with 20 bases between them. Germline CDR1 reads SQVTM; CDR2 reads ANQGSEA. This CDR3 region has 17 residues. This CDR3 is CSVDSGGDDGSNYGYTF. Written as DNA, the CDR3 is TGCAGCGTTGATAGTGGGGGGGATGATGGCTCTAACTATGGCTACACCTTC.

The chain employs TRBV6-5 and TRBJ1-1; the D is unclear. There are 11 residues in the CDR3. Germline V gives CDR1 MNHEY, CDR2 SVGAGI. Trimming took 11 bases from V and 1 from J, leaving 8 bases between them. CDR3 DNA: TGTGCCGCTGGGAGGAACACTGAAGCTTTCTTT. This sequence encodes CAAGRNTEAFF.